Following are 20 T cell receptor beta chains from one sample sequenced in a study of blood T cells in healthy people across ages. The authors ran a second PCR of roughly 6 to 12 cycles using a sample-barcoded 5' primer and a J-beta primer mix. TCRdb itself ran the 5' RACE reads through MiXCR, one entry per CDR3 protein. The sample holds about a million distinct CDR3 sequences, approximately 38% seen once. The sample taken for sequencing was blood. Every receptor here comes from a man between 18 and 35 years old in good health.

In the case of this clonotype: Germline is not matched at one junction end, which may reflect a read error. The chain recombines TRBV20-1 with TRBJ2-7; D is undetermined. The germline V gene has CDR1 DFQATT and CDR2 SNEGSKA (reference sequence). CDR3 length: 11 residues. The CDR3: CSAGERYEQYF. For the CDR3, the DNA is TGCAGTGCTGGAGAACGCTACGAGCAGTACTTC.

The chain has TRBV4-3 and TRBJ2-1; TRBD1 might be the D (5 bases). The J call is doubtful: the DNA matches TRBJ2-7 better. The CDR3 runs 16 residues. Germline loops: CDR1 LGHNA, CDR2 YSLEER. This chain's CDR3 is CASSQETASSYNEQYF. As DNA, the CDR3 is TGCGCCAGCAGCCAAGAGACAGCCAGCTCCTACAATGAGCAGTACTTC.

The V and J genes are TRBV6-2 or TRBV6-3 and TRBJ2-1; D not certain. CDR1 is MNHEY, CDR2 SVGEGT, per germline. The CDR3 spans 12 residues. Trimming took 3 bases from V and 8 from J, leaving 8 bases between them. The CDR3 reads CASSYRRDEQFF. The DNA for the CDR3 is TGTGCCAGCAGTTATAGACGGGATGAGCAGTTCTTC.

The rearrangement joins TRBV5-5 to TRBJ2-7; a possible D gene is TRBD1 (6 bases). Trimming left V 0 bases short and J 3 bases short, with 10 bases between. Germline CDR1 SGHKS, CDR2 YYEKEE (reference sequence). The CDR3 has 14 residues. CDR3 loop: CASSLAPGDYEQYF. In DNA form, the CDR3 reads TGTGCCAGCAGCTTGGCCCCAGGGGACTACGAGCAGTACTTC.

This clonotype was detected a few times. The CDR3 region has the DNA TGTGCCAGCAGCCCCCCAGCGGGGTTCACAGATACGCAGTATTTT. Protein product: CASSPPAGFTDTQYF. V and J are TRBV11-2 and TRBJ2-3; 7 bases fit TRBD2. The CDR3 consists of 15 residues. Trimming cost V 5 bases and J 2 bases; bases outside gene matches: 7. Germline CDR1 and CDR2: SGHAT and FQNNGV.

The gene calls are TRBV10-3 and TRBJ2-7; D is unresolved. Germline CDR1 reads ENHRY; CDR2 reads SYGVKD. This CDR3 spans 13 amino acids. Trimming took 0 bases from V and 5 from J, leaving 8 bases between them. DNA of the CDR3: TGTGCCATCAGTGAGTCTAAAGAAGACGAGCAGTACTTC. Protein sequence: CAISESKEDEQYF.

This clonotype has more than one count but fewer than ten. The chain carries TRBV7-2 and TRBJ1-1; D possibly corresponds to TRBD1 (6 bases). Germline V lookup: CDR1 SGHTA, CDR2 FQGNSA. Trimming pared 2 bases from V and 6 bases from J, leaving 16 bases between. This CDR3 region has 15 residues. As DNA, the CDR3 is TGTGCCAGCAGCTTATATCCCCAGGGGAGTGCTGAAGCTTTCTTT. Translation gives CASSLYPQGSAEAFF.

This clonotype was found a few times. The chain is built from TRBV7-2 and TRBJ1-1; D unclear. Germline V gene lookup returns CDR1 SGHTA and CDR2 FQGNSA. Trimming shortened V by 5 bases and J by 8 bases, and 18 bases separated the two germline ends. The CDR3 runs 14 residues. The CDR3 nucleotides are TGTGCCAGCAGCCGGCGGACCGATGGGTGGGAAGCTTTCTTT. It yields the protein CASSRRTDGWEAFF.

This clonotype was seen ten or more times. This sequence joins TRBV12-3 or TRBV12-4 and TRBJ2-3, with 9 bases fitting TRBD2. V gave up 8 bases and J gave up 6 bases; unmatched junction bases: 6. CDR3 length: 13 residues. In DNA form, the CDR3 reads TGTGCCAGCCCCAGACTAGCGGCGGATACGCAGTATTTT. Its translation: CASPRLAADTQYF.

This sequence joins TRBV7-9 and TRBJ1-1; a possible D gene is TRBD1 (5 bases). The V gene's germline CDR1 is SEHNR and CDR2 FQNEAQ (reference sequence). CDR3 length equals 15 residues. V was shortened by 5 bases and J by 1 base, with 14 bases between the two germline ends. CDR3 nucleotide sequence: TGTGCCAGCAGCCGTCTCGGGGCCAGGAACACTGAAGCTTTCTTT. Encoded protein: CASSRLGARNTEAFF.

This clonotype was recorded at least ten times. The CDR3 is CSASGSANNEQFF. CDR3 nucleotides: TGCAGCGCCTCCGGGTCGGCTAACAATGAGCAGTTCTTC. This rearrangement joins TRBV29-1 to TRBJ2-1; D not resolved. Germline V lookup: CDR1 SQVTM, CDR2 ANQGSEA. With 7 bases removed from V and 5 bases from J, the gap between germline ends came to 15 bases. The CDR3 covers 13 residues.

This rearrangement joins TRBV29-1 to TRBJ1-1; D unclear. Germline CDR1 SQVTM, CDR2 ANQGSEA. The V end lost 6 bases, the J end lost 2 bases, and 10 bases lay between the germline ends. This CDR3 region has 12 residues. CDR3 sequence (DNA): TGCAGCGTCCGACGGGAAAACACTGAAGCTTTCTTT. Protein sequence: CSVRRENTEAFF. The whole variable domain, filled in from reference TRBV29-1 and TRBJ1-1, reads SAVISQKPSRDICQRGTSLTIQCQVDSQVTMMFWYRQQPGQSLTLIATANQGSEATYESGFVIDKFPISRPNLTFSTLTVSNMSPEDSSIYLCSVRRENTEAFFGQGTRLTVV.

A remark on this clonotype: A much more abundant neighbour one base away suggests this may be a read error. The chain uses TRBV14 and TRBJ2-3; a possible D gene is TRBD1 (6 bases). Germline V CDR1 and CDR2: SGHDN, FVKESK. Trimming stripped 4 bases from V and 8 bases from J, with 16 bases between. The CDR3 covers 14 residues. CDR3 amino acids: CASSPTFQGSTQYF. The CDR3 bases are TGTGCCAGCAGCCCGACATTCCAGGGGAGTACGCAGTATTTT.

Only one count was recorded for this clonotype. This chain links TRBV29-1 with TRBJ2-2; possibly TRBD1 or TRBD2 for D (6 bases each). Deletions cut 3 bases from V and 6 bases from J, with 14 bases between. The germline CDR1 and CDR2 sequences are SQVTM and ANQGSEA. The CDR3 totals 14 residues. The chain's CDR3 is CSVEGRGGSGELFF. The CDR3 DNA reads TGCAGCGTTGAGGGCAGGGGAGGTTCCGGGGAGCTGTTTTTT.

This clonotype occurred a few times. The chain carries TRBV4-1 and TRBJ2-1; 8 bases are a match to TRBD2. The germline gives CDR1 MGHRA, CDR2 YSYEKL. This CDR3 spans 15 amino acids. V gave up 7 bases and J gave up 7 bases; unmatched junction bases: 12. CDR3 coding DNA: TGCGCCAGCAACCAGCTGACGGGGGGGTATAATGAGCAGTTCTTC. Protein: CASNQLTGGYNEQFF.

This clonotype has only a few counts. This chain connects TRBV4-1 to TRBJ2-3; no firm D call. This CDR3 region has 15 residues. In germline, CDR1 is MGHRA, CDR2 YSYEKL. V lost 0 bases and J 2 bases, leaving 9 bases between the germline ends. The CDR3, as DNA: TGCGCCAGCAGCCAAGAATCCAGTATCACAGATACGCAGTATTTT. Its translation: CASSQESSITDTQYF.

The chain links TRBV4-3 to TRBJ1-5; no definite D call. V lost 3 bases, J lost 7 bases, and 13 bases lay in between. The CDR3 totals 14 residues. The V gene's germline CDR1 is LGHNA and CDR2 YSLEER. The CDR3 coding sequence is TGCGCCAGCAGCCAGGAGCCCTCACGACAGCCCCAGCATTTT. This translates into CASSQEPSRQPQHF.

This clonotype has only a few counts. The chain combines TRBV20-1 with TRBJ1-1, with D unresolved. Looked up from germline, CDR1 is DFQATT and CDR2 is SNEGSKA (reference sequence). The CDR3 is made up of 14 amino acids. Trimming pared 1 base from V and 1 base from J, leaving 10 bases between. The CDR3 is CSARVEGWNTEAFF. CDR3 coding DNA: TGCAGTGCTAGAGTTGAGGGTTGGAACACTGAAGCTTTCTTT.

This chain connects TRBV10-3 to TRBJ1-1, with a possible D match to TRBD1 (5 bases). There are 14 residues in the CDR3. Per the germline V gene, CDR1 is ENHRY and CDR2 is SYGVKD. The V end lost 3 bases, the J end lost 5 bases, and 13 bases lay between the germline ends. This chain's CDR3 is CAISDSRGVTEAFF. The CDR3 region has the DNA TGTGCCATCAGTGATTCGCGGGGGGTAACTGAAGCTTTCTTT.

In this sample, this clonotype turned up a few times. The chain employs TRBV24-1 and TRBJ2-1, with D perhaps TRBD1 or TRBD2 (5 bases each). The V and J ends lost 3 bases and 8 bases respectively, with 7 bases between them. The CDR3 loop spans 12 amino acids. CDR1 is KGHDR, CDR2 SFDVKD, per germline. CDR3 in amino acids: CATSDVGDEQFF. CDR3 nucleotides: TGTGCCACCAGTGATGTGGGGGATGAGCAGTTCTTC.